This TCR beta chain was profiled in a study of T cell changes during pregnancy in multiple sclerosis. The germline V and J ends were trimmed by 3 bases and 5 bases, with 20 bases remaining between them. CDR3 length: 17 amino acids. Germline-derived CDR1 and CDR2 are MNHEY and SMNVEV (reference sequence). Here immunoSEQ multiplex PCR was the method, and the copy in TCRdb shows in-frame clones only, minus some. The sample shows roughly 32,000 clones, under 95% of them seen only once. The sequence derives from a female donor in good health, enrolled as a control in a pregnancy study. The chain combines TRBV27 with TRBJ1-5; TRBD1 might be the D (5 bases). The starting material was CD4+ T cells from peripheral blood mononuclear cells, obtained in the second trimester of pregnancy. The DNA for the CDR3 is TGTGCCAGCAGTTTCCCGGTGGGGCCGCCTAAGGATCAGCCCCAGCATTTT. Its protein is CASSFPVGPPKDQPQHF.